In its sample, the clone carrying this T cell receptor beta chain was seen once. What it recognizes is unknown. The data were produced by immunoSEQ multiplex PCR, yet TCRdb's version contains in-frame clones alone and is incomplete. The sample has over 150,000 clones, about 90% seen once. The data originate from a study of T cell responses to AZD1222 COVID-19 vaccine. V gave up 7 bases and J gave up 4 bases; unmatched junction bases: 6. CDR1 is SNHLY, CDR2 FYNNEI, per germline. The CDR3 runs to 14 residues. General study results and limits: The donor cohort was predominantly white British with a female majority, and clonal diversity may have been underestimated. Baseline testing showed seropositivity in only five or six AZD1222 recipients. Spike as a whole was targeted by vaccine-associated CD4 TCRs, dominant at 160-218 and 743-854.

The sequence derives from an adult in good health. This rearrangement joins TRBV2 to TRBJ2-2, with TRBD1 matching over 7 bases. The sequences come from peripheral blood, collected on day 0 of MenACWY control vaccination. In DNA form, the CDR3 reads TGTGCCAGCAAAGACAGGGTTGTCACCGGGGAGCTGTTTTTT. Its protein product is CASKDRVVTGELFF.